A single sample is the source of the 24 T cell receptor beta chains below, sequenced in a study of PD-1 blockade in classical Hodgkin lymphoma. Some clones are missing from TCRdb's copy, which holds only in-frame ones; the method was immunoSEQ multiplex PCR. In the table there are more than 85,000 clones, roughly 87% of which are singletons. Time point specified: cycle 4 day 1 (C4D1), after 6 weeks of nivolumab. Every patient experienced relapse after autologous stem cell transplantation, and brentuximab vedotin exposure varied. The sequences come from peripheral blood mononuclear cells (PBMCs), collected before the fourth cycle of nivolumab. These receptors all stem from a human donor with classical Hodgkin lymphoma.

This sequence joins TRBV27 and TRBJ1-6; no reliable D call. The CDR3 contains 15 residues. V was cut by 3 bases and J by 4 bases, with 10 bases left in between. CDR1 is MNHEY, CDR2 SMNVEV, per germline (reference sequence). The CDR3 DNA is TGTGCCAGCAGTTTTCAACGGGCGTATAATTCACCCCTCCACTTT. Protein sequence: CASSFQRAYNSPLHF.

V gene TRBV7-2 combines with J gene TRBJ1-2; the D gene is possibly TRBD1 (6 bases). The CDR3 contains 15 residues. V was trimmed by 6 bases and J by 6 bases, leaving 20 bases between them. From germline, CDR1 is SGHTA and CDR2 FQGNSA. CDR3: CASSPGGGGSHGYTF. In nucleotides, the CDR3 is TGTGCCAGCAGTCCGGGAGGGGGGGGATCCCATGGCTACACCTTC.

The CDR3: CASSLPLVEKLFF. CDR3 DNA sequence: TGTGCCAGCAGTTTGCCCTTAGTTGAAAAACTGTTTTTT. The chain is built from TRBV28 and TRBJ1-4; D remains ambiguous. CDR3 size: 13 residues. CDR1 is MDHEN, CDR2 SYDVKM, per germline. V gave up 3 bases and J gave up 7 bases, with 9 bases separating them.

The chain couples TRBV5-6 to TRBJ2-3; 9 bases line up with TRBD1. Unmatched junction bases numbered 12, after V lost 5 bases and J lost 5 bases. This CDR3 region has 16 residues. In germline, CDR1 is SGHDT, CDR2 YYEEEE. The CDR3 DNA follows: TGTGCCAGCAGGCGGGGGACAGGGAGGAATATAGATACGCAGTATTTT. Translated: CASRRGTGRNIDTQYF. The entire variable domain, with the rest obtained from reference TRBV5-6 and TRBJ2-3, is as follows: DAGVTQSPTHLIKTRGQQVTLRCSPKSGHDTVSWYQQALGQGPQFIFQYYEEEERQRGNFPDRFSGHQFPNYSSELNVNALLLGDSALYLCASRRGTGRNIDTQYFGPGTRLTVL.

The chain is built from TRBV4-2 and TRBJ2-7, with 7 bases aligning to TRBD2. The CDR3 totals 15 residues. With 0 bases clipped from V and 6 bases from J, the junction kept 8 bases outside the gene matches. In germline, CDR1 is LGHNA, CDR2 YNFKEQ. The CDR3 DNA reads TGTGCCAGCAGCCAAGAAACCGGGACTATGCTCGAGCAGTACTTC. As protein: CASSQETGTMLEQYF.

V gene TRBV10-1 combines with J gene TRBJ2-7; unclear D gene. The CDR3 length is 13 residues. CDR1 WNHNN and CDR2 SYGVQD come from the germline V gene (reference sequence). V lost 5 bases and J 3 bases, leaving 11 bases between the germline ends. The CDR3 nucleotides read TGCGCCAGCAGTCGGGCAATCAACTACGAGCAGTACTTC. Translation gives CASSRAINYEQYF.

This rearrangement joins TRBV6-1 to TRBJ1-2; perhaps TRBD1 as D (5 bases). CDR1 is MNHNS, CDR2 SASEGT, per germline. The V end was cut by 4 bases, the J end by 4 bases, with 13 bases between. The CDR3 is made up of 14 amino acids. CDR3 DNA sequence: TGTGCCAGCAGTGTGGACAAGGAAATCTATGGCTACACCTTC. Translated: CASSVDKEIYGYTF.

The gene calls are TRBV7-9 and TRBJ2-7, with TRBD1 identical over 8 bases. The CDR3 spans 16 residues. CDR1 and CDR2 from the germline V gene are SEHNR and FQNEAQ (reference sequence). V shed 1 base, J shed 3 bases, and the junction held 8 bases outside the gene matches. The CDR3 is CASSLGYRTGCYEQYF. The CDR3 coding sequence is TGTGCCAGCAGCTTAGGATACCGGACAGGGTGCTACGAGCAGTACTTC.

The chain joins TRBV2 to TRBJ1-4; 9 bases are a match to TRBD1. Germline V gene lookup returns CDR1 SNHLY and CDR2 FYNNEI. This CDR3 contains 17 residues. V lost 6 bases, J lost 0 bases, and 8 bases stayed unmatched. This CDR3 is CASRAGTGPATNEKLFF. The CDR3 DNA is TGTGCCAGCAGGGCCGGGACAGGGCCCGCAACTAATGAAAAACTGTTTTTT.

The J gene is TRBJ2-7, the V gene TRBV13; the match to TRBD1 covers 8 bases. The CDR3 contains 13 residues. With V trimmed by 5 bases and J by 7 bases, 7 bases remained unmatched. The germline CDR1 and CDR2 sequences are PRHDT and FYEKMQ (reference sequence). CDR3 region: CASSQGQAREQYF. The CDR3 DNA reads TGTGCCAGCAGCCAGGGACAGGCCAGGGAGCAGTACTTC.

The rearrangement joins TRBV11-2 to TRBJ1-3; the D is unclear. The germline V gene has CDR1 SGHAT and CDR2 FQNNGV. V lost 4 bases and J 2 bases, leaving 3 bases between the germline ends. The CDR3 length is 12 residues. CDR3 DNA: TGTGCCAGCAGCTCCCCTGGAAACACCATATATTTT. Protein product: CASSSPGNTIYF.

The table lists this clone with a count of one. V is TRBV6-5 and J is TRBJ1-2; TRBD1 might be the D (6 bases). CDR1 MNHEY and CDR2 SVGAGI come from the germline V gene. The CDR3 extends over 15 amino acids. With 2 bases removed from V and 4 bases from J, the gap between germline ends came to 14 bases. As DNA, the CDR3 is TGTGCCAGCAGTTACCAACAGGGAGAAATCTATGGCTACACCTTC. This sequence encodes CASSYQQGEIYGYTF.

V and J are TRBV28 and TRBJ2-7; D perhaps matches TRBD2 (6 bases). The germline CDR1 and CDR2 sequences are MDHEN and SYDVKM. The V end lost 6 bases, the J end lost 6 bases, and 12 bases lay between the germline ends. The length of the CDR3 is 12 residues. The CDR3 coding sequence is TGTGCCAGCAGATCCGGGGGAATCGAGCAGTACTTC. Amino acid sequence: CASRSGGIEQYF.

The chain is built from TRBV21-1 and TRBJ2-7; the tabulated D call, TRBD1, remains unverified against the DNA. TRBV21-1 is a known pseudogene. This CDR3 is built from 14 residues. DNA of the CDR3: TGTGCCAGCAGCACCGGACAGGGGACTGACGAGCAGTACTTC. Protein product: CASSTGQGTDEQYF.

Comment on this clone: Other DNA sequences in the same sample also yield this CDR3. The chain uses TRBV5-1 and TRBJ2-7, with 7 bases that match TRBD2. CDR3 length: 14 amino acids. Unmatched junction bases numbered 11, after V lost 7 bases and J lost 4 bases. CDR1 is SGHRS and CDR2 is YFSETQ in the germline V gene. This CDR3 is CASAGGESGYEQYF. CDR3 sequence (DNA): TGCGCCAGCGCTGGGGGGGAAAGTGGGTACGAGCAGTACTTC. The full variable domain, rest sourced from reference TRBV5-1 and TRBJ2-7, is KAGVTQTPRYLIKTRGQQVTLSCSPISGHRSVSWYQQTPGQGLQFLFEYFSETQRNKGNFPGRFSGRQFSNSRSEMNVSTLELGDSALYLCASAGGESGYEQYFGPGTRLTVT.

The J gene is TRBJ1-2, the V gene TRBV5-8; 9 bases are shared with TRBD1. This CDR3 contains 15 residues. Germline loops: CDR1 SGHTS, CDR2 YDEGEE. J was trimmed by 5 bases and V by 2 bases; bases with no gene match: 7. CDR3 amino acids: CASSLNRGQGYGYTF. CDR3 DNA: TGTGCCAGCAGCTTAAACAGGGGGCAGGGGTATGGCTACACCTTC.

The J gene is TRBJ2-2, the V gene TRBV7-6; D is tentatively TRBD1 or TRBD2 (5 bases each). The CDR3 loop spans 15 amino acids. The V gene's germline CDR1 is SGHVS and CDR2 FNYEAQ. Trimming took off 5 bases at V and 4 bases at J, with 14 bases between the two ends. The CDR3 sequence: CASSPTTGGTGELFF. The CDR3 DNA reads as TGTGCCAGCAGCCCCACCACTGGGGGCACCGGGGAGCTGTTTTTT.

The chain links TRBV6-1 to TRBJ1-5; D gene uncertain. Trimming removed 6 bases at V and 7 bases at J, with 13 bases between. This CDR3 is built from 13 residues. The germline V gene encodes CDR1 MNHNS and CDR2 SASEGT. The CDR3 coding sequence is TGTGCCAGCAGGAACCAGGAGAGCCAGCCCCAGCATTTT. Its translation: CASRNQESQPQHF.

This clone was observed a few times. CDR3 region: CASLKDKATGELFF. CDR3 DNA sequence: TGTGCCAGCCTAAAGGACAAGGCGACCGGGGAGCTGTTTTTT. The chain links TRBV2 to TRBJ2-2, with D perhaps TRBD1 (5 bases). V dropped 8 bases and J dropped 5 bases, with 15 bases sitting between them. The CDR3 length is 14 residues. Germline values: CDR1 SNHLY, CDR2 FYNNEI.

This clone was recorded only once. The chain uses TRBV11-2 and TRBJ2-2, with 7 bases fitting TRBD2. V was pared by 5 bases and J by 7 bases, with 10 bases of the junction left unmatched. CDR1 is SGHAT and CDR2 is FQNNGV in the germline V gene. This CDR3 comprises 15 residues. The CDR3 region is CASSAGLPQDGELFF. CDR3 coding DNA: TGTGCCAGCAGCGCGGGACTACCTCAAGACGGGGAGCTGTTTTTT.

The chain has TRBV14 and TRBJ2-7; D call uncertain. The CDR3 spans 14 residues. The germline V and J ends were trimmed by 7 bases and 0 bases, with 13 bases remaining between them. The V gene's germline CDR1 is SGHDN and CDR2 FVKESK. The CDR3 here is CASNTYGLSYEQYF. CDR3 bases: TGTGCCAGCAACACATACGGTCTCTCCTACGAGCAGTACTTC.

J is TRBJ2-3 and V is TRBV27, with unresolved D. Trimming took off 2 bases at V and 3 bases at J, with 12 bases between the two ends. This CDR3 region has 15 residues. Looked up from germline, CDR1 is MNHEY and CDR2 is SMNVEV (reference sequence). The CDR3 sequence: CASSLSGIPTDTQYF. CDR3 coding DNA: TGTGCCAGCAGTTTAAGTGGGATTCCGACAGATACGCAGTATTTT.

The chain employs TRBV27 and TRBJ1-2, with D possibly being TRBD1 (5 bases). CDR1 and CDR2 (germline): MNHEY, SMNVEV (reference sequence). This CDR3 is built from 16 residues. The ends were cut back, 3 bases at V and 8 bases at J, with 22 bases in the middle. CDR3 amino acids: CASSFLADSGTSGYTF. In nucleotides, the CDR3 is TGTGCCAGCAGTTTTCTTGCGGACTCAGGGACTTCGGGCTACACCTTC.

This clone showed up just once. The V call is TRBV4-1, the J call TRBJ2-1; 9 positions match TRBD2. J gave up 4 bases and V 4 bases, and 14 bases lay outside the gene matches. The CDR3 spans 18 residues. Germline V gene sequence: CDR1 MGHRA, CDR2 YSYEKL. The CDR3 DNA is TGCGCCAGCAGCCCCCCAGGCCGTACTAGCGGGCCTTACAATGAGCAGTTCTTC. Protein: CASSPPGRTSGPYNEQFF.